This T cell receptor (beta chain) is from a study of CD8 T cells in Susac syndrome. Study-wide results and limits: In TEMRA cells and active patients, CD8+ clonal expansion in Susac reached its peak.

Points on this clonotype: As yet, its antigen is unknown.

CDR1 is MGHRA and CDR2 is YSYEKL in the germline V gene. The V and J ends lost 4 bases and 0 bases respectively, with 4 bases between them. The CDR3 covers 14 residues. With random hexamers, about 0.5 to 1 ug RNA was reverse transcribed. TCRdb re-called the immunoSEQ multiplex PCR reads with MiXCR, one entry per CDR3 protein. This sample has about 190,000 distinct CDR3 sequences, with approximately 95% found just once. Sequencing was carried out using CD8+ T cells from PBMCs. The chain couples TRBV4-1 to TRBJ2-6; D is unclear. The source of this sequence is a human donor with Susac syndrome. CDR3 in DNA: TGCGCCAGCAGCCTATTCTCTGGGGCCAACGTCCTGACTTTC. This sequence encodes CASSLFSGANVLTF.